This T cell receptor (beta chain) derives from a study of T cell responses to AZD1222 COVID-19 vaccine. Study-level findings and limits: Unmutated regions of variants are reportedly targeted by nearly half of spike-specific TCRs.

Germline CDR1 reads LNHDA; CDR2 reads SQIVND (reference sequence). CDR3 length: 13 residues. V lost 6 bases and J lost 5, with 11 bases in between. In the case of this clone: Its specificity is unknown.

Samples with a second dose at about 4 or about 12 weeks were pooled together. Data came from immunoSEQ multiplex PCR; TCRdb stores just in-frame clones and leaves some out. The data hold roughly 150,000 clones, with about 89% observed a single time. The chain links TRBV19 to TRBJ1-5; tentative D call: TRBD1 (5 bases). This clonotype was obtained from an adult who received the AZD1222 COVID-19 vaccine. The specimen comprised peripheral blood, sampled 28 days after the second AZD1222 dose. CDR3 nucleotides: TGTGCCAGTAGCCGGACAAAAGATCAGCCCCAGCATTTT. Protein product: CASSRTKDQPQHF.